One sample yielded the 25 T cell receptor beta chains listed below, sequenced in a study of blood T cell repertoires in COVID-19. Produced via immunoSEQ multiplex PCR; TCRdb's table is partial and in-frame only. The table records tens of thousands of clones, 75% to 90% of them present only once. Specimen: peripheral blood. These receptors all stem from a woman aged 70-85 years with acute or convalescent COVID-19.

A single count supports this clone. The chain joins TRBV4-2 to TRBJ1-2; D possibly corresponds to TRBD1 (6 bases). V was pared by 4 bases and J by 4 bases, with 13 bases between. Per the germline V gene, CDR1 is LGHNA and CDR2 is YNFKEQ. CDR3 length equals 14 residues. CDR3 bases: TGTGCCAGCAGCCGACCGGGACACGGCTATGGCTACACCTTC. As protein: CASSRPGHGYGYTF.

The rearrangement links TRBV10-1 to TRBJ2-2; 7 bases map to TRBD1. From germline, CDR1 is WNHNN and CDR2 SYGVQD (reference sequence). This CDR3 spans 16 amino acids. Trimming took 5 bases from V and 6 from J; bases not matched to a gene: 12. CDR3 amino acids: CASSPTSTGVPGELFF. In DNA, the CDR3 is TGCGCCAGCAGTCCCACCAGTACAGGGGTCCCCGGGGAGCTGTTTTTT.

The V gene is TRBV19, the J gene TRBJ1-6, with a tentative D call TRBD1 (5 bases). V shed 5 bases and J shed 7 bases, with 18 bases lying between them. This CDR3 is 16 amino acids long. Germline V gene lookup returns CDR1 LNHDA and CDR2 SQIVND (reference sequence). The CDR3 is CASSVYRREENSPLHF. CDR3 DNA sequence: TGTGCCAGTAGTGTATACAGGCGAGAGGAAAATTCACCCCTCCACTTT.

The CDR3 DNA follows: TGTGCCAGCAGCCTTCGACAGGGGGGACATTCACCCCTCCACTTT. Protein: CASSLRQGGHSPLHF. V is TRBV7-2 and J is TRBJ1-6; 9 bases agree with TRBD1. This CDR3 has 15 residues. Per germline, CDR1 SGHTA and CDR2 FQGNSA. The junction had 7 bases not matched to a gene; V was cut back by 5 bases and J by 8 bases.

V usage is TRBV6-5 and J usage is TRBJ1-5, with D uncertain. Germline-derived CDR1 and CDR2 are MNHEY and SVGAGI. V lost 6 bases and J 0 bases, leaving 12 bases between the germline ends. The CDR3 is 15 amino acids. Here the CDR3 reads CASRLGVNSNQPQHF. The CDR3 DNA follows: TGTGCCAGCAGACTCGGAGTGAATAGCAATCAGCCCCAGCATTTT.

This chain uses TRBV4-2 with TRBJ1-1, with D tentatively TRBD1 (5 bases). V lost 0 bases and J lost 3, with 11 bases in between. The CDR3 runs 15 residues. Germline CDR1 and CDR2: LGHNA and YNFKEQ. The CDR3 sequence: CASSQEAGLDTEAFF. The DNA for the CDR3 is TGTGCCAGCAGCCAAGAGGCAGGGTTGGACACTGAAGCTTTCTTT.

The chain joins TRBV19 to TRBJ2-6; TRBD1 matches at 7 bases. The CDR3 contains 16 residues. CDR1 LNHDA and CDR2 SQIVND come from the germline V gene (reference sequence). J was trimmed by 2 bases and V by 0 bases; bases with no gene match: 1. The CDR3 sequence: CASSIEQGTGANVLTF. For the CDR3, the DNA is TGTGCCAGTAGTATAGAACAGGGGACTGGGGCCAACGTCCTGACTTTC.

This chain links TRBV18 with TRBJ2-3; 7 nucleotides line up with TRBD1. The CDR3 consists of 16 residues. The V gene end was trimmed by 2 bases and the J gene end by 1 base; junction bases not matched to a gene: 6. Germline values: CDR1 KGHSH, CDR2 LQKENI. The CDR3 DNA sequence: TGTGCCAGCTCACCAATTTTAGGACAGGGCACAGATACGCAGTATTTT. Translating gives CASSPILGQGTDTQYF. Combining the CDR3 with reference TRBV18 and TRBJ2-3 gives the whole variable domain NAGVMQNPRHLVRRRGQEARLRCSPMKGHSHVYWYRQLPEEGLKFMVYLQKENIIDESGMPKERFSAEFPKEGPSILRIQQVVRGDSAAYFCASSPILGQGTDTQYFGPGTRLTVL.

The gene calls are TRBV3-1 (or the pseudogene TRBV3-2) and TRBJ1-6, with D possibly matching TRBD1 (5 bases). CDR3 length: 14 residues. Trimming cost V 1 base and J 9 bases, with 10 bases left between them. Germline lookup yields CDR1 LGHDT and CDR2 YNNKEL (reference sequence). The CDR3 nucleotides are TGTGCCAGCAGCCAAGTGCAGGGTACTTCACCCCTCCACTTT. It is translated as CASSQVQGTSPLHF.

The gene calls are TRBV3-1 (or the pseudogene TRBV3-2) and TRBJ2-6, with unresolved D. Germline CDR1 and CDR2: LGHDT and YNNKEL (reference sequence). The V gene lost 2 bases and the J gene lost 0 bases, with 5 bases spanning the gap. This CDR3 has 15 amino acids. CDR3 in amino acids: CASSQRSSGANVLTF. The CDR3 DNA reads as TGTGCCAGCAGCCAACGGAGCTCTGGGGCCAACGTCCTGACTTTC.

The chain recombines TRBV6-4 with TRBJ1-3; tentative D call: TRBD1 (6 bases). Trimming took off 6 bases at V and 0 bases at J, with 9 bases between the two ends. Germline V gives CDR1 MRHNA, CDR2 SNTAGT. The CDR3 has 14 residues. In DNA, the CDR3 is TGTGCCAGCAGGAAGGACAGCTCTGGAAACACCATATATTTT. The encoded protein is CASRKDSSGNTIYF.

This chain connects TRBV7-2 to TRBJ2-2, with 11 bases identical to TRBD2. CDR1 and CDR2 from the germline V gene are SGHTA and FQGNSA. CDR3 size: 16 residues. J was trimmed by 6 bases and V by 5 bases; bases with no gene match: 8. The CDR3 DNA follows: TGTGCCAGCAGCGCCCGGACTAGCGGGTTTGCCGGGGAGCTGTTTTTT. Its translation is CASSARTSGFAGELFF.

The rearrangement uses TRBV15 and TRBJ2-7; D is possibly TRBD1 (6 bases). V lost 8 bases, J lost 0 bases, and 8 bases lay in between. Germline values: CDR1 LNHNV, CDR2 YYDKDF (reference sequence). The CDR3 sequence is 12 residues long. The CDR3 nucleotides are TGTGCCACCGGACAGAACTCCTACGAGCAGTACTTC. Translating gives CATGQNSYEQYF.

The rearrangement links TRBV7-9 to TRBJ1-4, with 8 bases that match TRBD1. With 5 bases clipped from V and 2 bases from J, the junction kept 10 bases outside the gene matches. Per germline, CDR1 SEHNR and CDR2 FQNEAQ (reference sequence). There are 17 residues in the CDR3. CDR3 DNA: TGTGCCAGCAGCGGTCGGACAGGGAAGGCGACTAATGAAAAACTGTTTTTT. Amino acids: CASSGRTGKATNEKLFF. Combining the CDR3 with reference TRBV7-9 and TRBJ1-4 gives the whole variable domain DTGVSQNPRHKITKRGQNVTFRCDPISEHNRLYWYRQTLGQGPEFLTYFQNEAQLEKSRLLSDRFSAERPKGSFSTLEIQRTEQGDSAMYLCASSGRTGKATNEKLFFGSGTQLSVL.

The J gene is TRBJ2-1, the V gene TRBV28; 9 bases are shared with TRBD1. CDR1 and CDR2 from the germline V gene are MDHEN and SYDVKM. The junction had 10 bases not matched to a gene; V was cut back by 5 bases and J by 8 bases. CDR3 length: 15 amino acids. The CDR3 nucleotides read TGTGCCAGCAGTCTCACAGGGGGCTCGCGGGATGAGCAGTTCTTC. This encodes CASSLTGGSRDEQFF.

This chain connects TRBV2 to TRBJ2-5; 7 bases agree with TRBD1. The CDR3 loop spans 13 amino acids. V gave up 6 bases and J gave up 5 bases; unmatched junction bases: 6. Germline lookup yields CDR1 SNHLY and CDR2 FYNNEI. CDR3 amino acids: CASSIQGVETQYF. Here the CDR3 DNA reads TGTGCCAGCAGCATCCAGGGGGTGGAGACCCAGTACTTC. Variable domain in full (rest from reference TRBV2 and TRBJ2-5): EPEVTQTPSHQVTQMGQEVILRCVPISNHLYFYWYRQILGQKVEFLVSFYNNEISEKSEIFDDQFSVERPDGSNFTLKIRSTKLEDSAMYFCASSIQGVETQYFGPGTRLLVL.

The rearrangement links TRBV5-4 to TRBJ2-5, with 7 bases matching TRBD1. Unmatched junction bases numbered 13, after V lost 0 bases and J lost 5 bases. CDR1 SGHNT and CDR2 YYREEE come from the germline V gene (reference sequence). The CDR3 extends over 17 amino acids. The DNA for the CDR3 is TGTGCCAGCAGCTTGGCCGGGGTGAAAGGGGGCACGGAGACCCAGTACTTC. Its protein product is CASSLAGVKGGTETQYF. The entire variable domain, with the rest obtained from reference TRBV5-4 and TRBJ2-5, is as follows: ETGVTQSPTHLIKTRGQQVTLRCSSQSGHNTVSWYQQALGQGPQFIFQYYREEENGRGNFPPRFSGLQFPNYSSELNVNALELDDSALYLCASSLAGVKGGTETQYFGPGTRLLVL.

The CDR3 protein is CASSRGGTYEQYF. The CDR3 DNA reads as TGTGCCAGCAGCAGGGGGGGGACCTACGAGCAGTACTTC. V and J are TRBV11-3 and TRBJ2-7, with a tentative D call TRBD2 (7 bases). Germline V gene sequence: CDR1 SGHNT, CDR2 YENEEA. The CDR3 loop spans 13 amino acids. The V and J ends lost 5 bases and 2 bases respectively, with 10 bases between them.

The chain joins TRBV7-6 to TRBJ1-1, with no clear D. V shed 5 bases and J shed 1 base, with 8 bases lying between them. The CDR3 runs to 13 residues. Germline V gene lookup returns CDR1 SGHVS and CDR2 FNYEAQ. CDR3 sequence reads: CASSSRQNTEAFF. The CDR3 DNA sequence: TGTGCCAGCAGCAGCCGACAGAACACTGAAGCTTTCTTT.

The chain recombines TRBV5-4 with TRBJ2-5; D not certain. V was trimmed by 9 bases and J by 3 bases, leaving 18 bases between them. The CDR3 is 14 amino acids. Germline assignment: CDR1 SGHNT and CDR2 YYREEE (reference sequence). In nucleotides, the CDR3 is TGTGCCATCCATGGTCGAGGCCGAAAAGAGACCCAGTACTTC. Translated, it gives CAIHGRGRKETQYF.

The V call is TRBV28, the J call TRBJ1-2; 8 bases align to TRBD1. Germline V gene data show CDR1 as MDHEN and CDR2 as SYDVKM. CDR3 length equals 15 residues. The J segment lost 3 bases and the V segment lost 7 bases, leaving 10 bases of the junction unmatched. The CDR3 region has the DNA TGTGCCAGCACCACCGCTGCAGGGGGCCACTATGGCTACACCTTC. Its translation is CASTTAAGGHYGYTF.

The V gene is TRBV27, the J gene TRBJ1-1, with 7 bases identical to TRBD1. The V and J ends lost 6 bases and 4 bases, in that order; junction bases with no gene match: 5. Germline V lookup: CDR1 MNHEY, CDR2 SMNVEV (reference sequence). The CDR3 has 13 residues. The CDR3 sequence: CASRPSGGTEAFF. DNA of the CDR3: TGTGCCAGCAGACCATCAGGGGGCACTGAAGCTTTCTTT.

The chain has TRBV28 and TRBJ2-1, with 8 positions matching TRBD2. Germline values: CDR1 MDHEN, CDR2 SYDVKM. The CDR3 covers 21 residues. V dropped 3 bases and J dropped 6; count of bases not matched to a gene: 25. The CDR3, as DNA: TGTGCCAGCAGTTTGGGTTTCTTGGGGGGCCGGGGACTAGATTTGATCAATGAGCAGTTCTTC. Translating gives CASSLGFLGGRGLDLINEQFF.

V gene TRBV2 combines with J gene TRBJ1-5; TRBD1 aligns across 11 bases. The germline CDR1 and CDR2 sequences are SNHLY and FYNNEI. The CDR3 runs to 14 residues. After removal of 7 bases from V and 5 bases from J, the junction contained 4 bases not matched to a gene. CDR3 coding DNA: TGTGCCAGCAAAGGGACAGGGGGTGATCAGCCCCAGCATTTT. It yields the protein CASKGTGGDQPQHF.

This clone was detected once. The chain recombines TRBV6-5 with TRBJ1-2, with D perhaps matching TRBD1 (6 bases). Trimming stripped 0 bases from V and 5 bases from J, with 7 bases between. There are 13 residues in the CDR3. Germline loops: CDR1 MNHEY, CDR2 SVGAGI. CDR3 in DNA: TGTGCCAGCAGTTACTCGAGGGGGTATGGCTACACCTTC. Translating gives CASSYSRGYGYTF.